The TCR beta chain described here comes from a study of technical replicates of blood from a few donors. TCRdb's copy holds only in-frame clones and misses some; the assay was immunoSEQ multiplex PCR. The data show about 70,000 clones, approximately 97% seen once. The CDR3 is 15 residues long. J gave up 7 bases and V 1 base, and 5 bases lay outside the gene matches. Looked up from germline, CDR1 is SGHVS and CDR2 is FNYEAQ. The chain combines TRBV7-6 with TRBJ2-1; 9 positions agree with TRBD2. Specimen: T cells isolated from PBMCs. The origin of this receptor is a human donor in good health. CDR3 region: CASSLELAGFNEQFF. CDR3 nucleotides: TGTGCCAGCAGCTTAGAACTAGCGGGTTTTAATGAGCAGTTCTTC. Supplemented by reference TRBV7-6 and TRBJ2-1, the full variable domain reads GAGVSQSPRYKVTKRGQDVALRCDPISGHVSLYWYRQALGQGPEFLTYFNYEAQQDKSGLPNDRFSAERPEGSISTLTIQRTEQRDSAMYRCASSLELAGFNEQFFGPGTRLTVL.